A selection of T cell receptor beta chains follows, all from one sample in a study of OX40 agonist ivuxolimab in advanced cancers. TCRdb's copy holds only in-frame clones and misses some; the assay was immunoSEQ multiplex PCR. Of roughly 100,000 clones in the sample, 90% are singletons; the top ten hold 0.4% to 0.6%. The source was CD4+ or CD8+ T cells sorted from blood, collected in a trial of the OX40 agonist ivuxolimab. These receptor sequences come from an adult with an advanced solid tumor such as melanoma, head and neck, liver or kidney cancer. Each CDR3 is given with its conserved first and last residue. Fields, in order: V gene, D gene, J gene, CDR3 protein. D genes are given only for firm matches.

>TRBV25-1|TRBD2|TRBJ2-5
CASSAAGPGETQYF
>TRBV7-9|.|TRBJ2-7
CASSLDRQEQYF
>TRBV28|.|TRBJ1-2
CASSHPSRENYGYTF
>TRBV19|.|TRBJ2-3
CASSIGGSRVDTQYF
>TRBV28|.|TRBJ2-5
CASSPGLPKETQYF
>TRBV7-2|.|TRBJ1-2
CASGTEPVGGYTF
>TRBV18|.|TRBJ1-5
CASSPSPPGHQPQHF
>TRBV9|.|TRBJ1-2
CASSVMSYGYTF
>TRBV6-5|TRBD1|TRBJ2-2
CASRPGQGWGELFF
>TRBV18|.|TRBJ2-1
CASSPQNEQFF
>TRBV9|TRBD1|TRBJ2-3
CASSVAGTGGTDTQYF
>TRBV7-2|.|TRBJ2-3
CASSSPTGGATYTQYF
>TRBV5-5|.|TRBJ1-1
CASSFLGGTGKGSEAFF
>TRBV4-2|TRBD1|TRBJ1-3
CASSPRTGVGSGNTIYF
>TRBV27|.|TRBJ2-3
CASTSTGGLRTDTQYF
>TRBV29-1|.|TRBJ1-2
CSVAKTAPLEGYTF
>TRBV19|.|TRBJ2-7
CASSPTVGPYEQYF
>TRBV18|.|TRBJ2-7
CASSKTTGSGYEQYF
>TRBV27|.|TRBJ1-1
CASSLQGGRVTEAFF
>TRBV7-9|.|TRBJ2-3
CVGGTTDTQYF
>TRBV11-2|.|TRBJ1-1
CASSSSTSIGLNTEAFF
>TRBV18|.|TRBJ1-3
CASSPETGPGNTIYF
>TRBV28|TRBD1|TRBJ1-5
CASSAGTGGNQPQHF
>TRBV19|TRBD1|TRBJ1-5
CASTQGADYQPQHF
>TRBV29-1|.|TRBJ1-3
CSVVDEGTGNTIYF
>TRBV7-2|.|TRBJ1-1
CASSLVSGNTEAFF
>TRBV6-1|TRBD1|TRBJ2-3
CASSDRGTLHSDTQYF
>TRBV7-2|TRBD1|TRBJ2-5
CASSFDRGREETQYF
>TRBV16|.|TRBJ2-3
CASSQSRTTDTQYF
>TRBV18|.|TRBJ2-5
CASSVRYQETQYF
>TRBV30|.|TRBJ1-2
CAWMFTGANYGYTF
>TRBV7-8|.|TRBJ2-3
CASSLLRRGGSDTQYF
>TRBV7-2|.|TRBJ2-5
CASSLRVQETQYF
>TRBV6-5|TRBD1|TRBJ2-7
CASRYFGQGSGEQYF